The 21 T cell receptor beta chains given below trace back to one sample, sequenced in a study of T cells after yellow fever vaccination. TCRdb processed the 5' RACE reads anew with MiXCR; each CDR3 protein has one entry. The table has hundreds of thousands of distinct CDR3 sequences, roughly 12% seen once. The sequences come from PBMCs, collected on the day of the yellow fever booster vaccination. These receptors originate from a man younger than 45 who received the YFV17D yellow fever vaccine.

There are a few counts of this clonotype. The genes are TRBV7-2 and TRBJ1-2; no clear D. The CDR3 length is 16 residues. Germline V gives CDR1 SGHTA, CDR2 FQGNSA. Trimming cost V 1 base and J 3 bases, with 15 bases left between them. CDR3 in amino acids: CASSLEGQAPYYGYTF. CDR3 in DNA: TGTGCCAGCAGCTTAGAAGGGCAGGCCCCCTACTATGGCTACACCTTC. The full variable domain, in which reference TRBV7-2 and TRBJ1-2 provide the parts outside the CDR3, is GAGVSQSPSNKVTEKGKDVELRCDPISGHTALYWYRQSLGQGLEFLIYFQGNSAPDKSGLPSDRFSAERTGGSVSTLTIQRTQQEDSAVYLCASSLEGQAPYYGYTFGSGTRLTVV.

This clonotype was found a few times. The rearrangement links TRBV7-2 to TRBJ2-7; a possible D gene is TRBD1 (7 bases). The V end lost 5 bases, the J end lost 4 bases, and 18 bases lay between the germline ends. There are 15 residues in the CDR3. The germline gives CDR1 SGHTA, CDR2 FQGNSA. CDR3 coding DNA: TGTGCCAGCAGCCCAGGGGGGCACCTACTGTACGAGCAGTACTTC. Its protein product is CASSPGGHLLYEQYF.

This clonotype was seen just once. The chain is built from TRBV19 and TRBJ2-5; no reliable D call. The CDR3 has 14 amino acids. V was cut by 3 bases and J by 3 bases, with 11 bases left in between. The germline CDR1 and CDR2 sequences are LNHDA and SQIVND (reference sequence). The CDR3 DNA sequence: TGTGCCAGTAGTATTTGGCCCCCGGAAGAGACCCAGTACTTC. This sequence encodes CASSIWPPEETQYF. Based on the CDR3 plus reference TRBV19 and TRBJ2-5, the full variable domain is DGGITQSPKYLFRKEGQNVTLSCEQNLNHDAMYWYRQDPGQGLRLIYYSQIVNDFQKGDIAEGYSVSREKKESFPLTVTSAQKNPTAFYLCASSIWPPEETQYFGPGTRLLVL.

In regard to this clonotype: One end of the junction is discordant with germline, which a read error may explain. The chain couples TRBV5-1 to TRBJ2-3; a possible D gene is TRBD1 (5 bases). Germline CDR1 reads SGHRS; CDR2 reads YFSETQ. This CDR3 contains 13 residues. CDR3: CASSLGQMDTRYF. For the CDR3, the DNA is TGCGCCAGCAGCTTGGGACAGATGGATACGCGGTATTTT.

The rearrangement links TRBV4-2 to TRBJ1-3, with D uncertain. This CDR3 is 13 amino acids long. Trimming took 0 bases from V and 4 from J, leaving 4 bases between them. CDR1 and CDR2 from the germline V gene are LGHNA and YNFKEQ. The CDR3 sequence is CASSQDLGNTIYF. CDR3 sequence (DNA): TGTGCCAGCAGCCAAGATCTAGGAAACACCATATATTTT.

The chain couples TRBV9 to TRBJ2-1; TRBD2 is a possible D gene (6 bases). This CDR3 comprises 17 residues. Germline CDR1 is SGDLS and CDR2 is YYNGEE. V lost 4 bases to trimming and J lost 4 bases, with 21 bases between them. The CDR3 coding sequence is TGTGCCAGCAGCCCTCGTAGGGAGACTAGGGCGTACAATGAGCAGTTCTTC. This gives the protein CASSPRRETRAYNEQFF.

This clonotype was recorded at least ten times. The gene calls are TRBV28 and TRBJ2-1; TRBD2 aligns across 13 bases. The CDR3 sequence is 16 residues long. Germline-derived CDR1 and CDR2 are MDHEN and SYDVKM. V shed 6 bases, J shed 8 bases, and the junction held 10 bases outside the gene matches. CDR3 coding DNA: TGTGCCAGCAGCTTCTCAGGACTAGCGGGAGAATATGAGCAGTTCTTC. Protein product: CASSFSGLAGEYEQFF.

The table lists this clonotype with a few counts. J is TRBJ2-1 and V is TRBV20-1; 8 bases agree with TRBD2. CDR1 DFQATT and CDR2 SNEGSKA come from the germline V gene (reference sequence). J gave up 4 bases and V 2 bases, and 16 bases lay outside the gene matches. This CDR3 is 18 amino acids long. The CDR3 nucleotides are TGCAGTGCTAGAACAAGAGTGGGTACAGCTAGCGGGTACAATGAGCAGTTCTTC. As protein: CSARTRVGTASGYNEQFF.

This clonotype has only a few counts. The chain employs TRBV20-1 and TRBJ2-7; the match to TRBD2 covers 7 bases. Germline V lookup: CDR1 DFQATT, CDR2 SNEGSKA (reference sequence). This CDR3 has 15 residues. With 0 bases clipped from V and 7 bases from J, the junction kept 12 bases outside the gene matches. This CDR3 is CSAREVEGGFGEQYF. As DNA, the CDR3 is TGCAGTGCTAGAGAAGTGGAGGGAGGGTTTGGGGAGCAGTACTTC.

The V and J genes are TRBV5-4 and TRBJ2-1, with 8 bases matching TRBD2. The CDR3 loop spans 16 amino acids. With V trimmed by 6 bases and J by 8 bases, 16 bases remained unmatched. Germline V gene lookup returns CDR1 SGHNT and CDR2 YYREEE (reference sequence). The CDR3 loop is CASINTPRGGVDEQFF. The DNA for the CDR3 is TGTGCCAGCATCAACACCCCCCGGGGGGGAGTAGATGAGCAGTTCTTC.

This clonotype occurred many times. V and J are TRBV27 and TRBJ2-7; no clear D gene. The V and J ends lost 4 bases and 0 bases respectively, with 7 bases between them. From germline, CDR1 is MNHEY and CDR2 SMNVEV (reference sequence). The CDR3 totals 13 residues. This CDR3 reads CASSSPPSYEQYF. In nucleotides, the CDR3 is TGTGCCAGCAGTTCACCACCCTCCTACGAGCAGTACTTC.

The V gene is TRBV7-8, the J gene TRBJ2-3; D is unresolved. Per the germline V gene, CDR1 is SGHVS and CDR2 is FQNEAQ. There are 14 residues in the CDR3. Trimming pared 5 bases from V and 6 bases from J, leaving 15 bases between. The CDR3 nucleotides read TGTGCCAGCAGCCCGGACCTCCTCTGCGATACGCAGTATTTT. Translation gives CASSPDLLCDTQYF.

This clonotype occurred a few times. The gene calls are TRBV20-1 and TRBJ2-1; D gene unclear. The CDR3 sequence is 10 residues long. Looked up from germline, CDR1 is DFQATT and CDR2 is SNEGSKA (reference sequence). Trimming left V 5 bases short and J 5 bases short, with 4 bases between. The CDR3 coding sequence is TGCAGTGCTCATCACAATGAGCAGTTCTTC. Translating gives CSAHHNEQFF.

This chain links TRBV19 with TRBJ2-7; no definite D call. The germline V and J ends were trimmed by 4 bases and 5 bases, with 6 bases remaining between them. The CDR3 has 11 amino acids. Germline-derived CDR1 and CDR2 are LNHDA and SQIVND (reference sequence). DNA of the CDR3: TGTGCCAGTAGTAATCTCCACGAGCAGTACTTC. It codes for CASSNLHEQYF.

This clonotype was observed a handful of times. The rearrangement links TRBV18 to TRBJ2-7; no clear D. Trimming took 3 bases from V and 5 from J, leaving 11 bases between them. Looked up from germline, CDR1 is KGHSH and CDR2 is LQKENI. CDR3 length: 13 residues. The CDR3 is CASSPWGSHEQYF. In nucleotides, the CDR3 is TGTGCCAGCTCACCGTGGGGTTCCCACGAGCAGTACTTC.

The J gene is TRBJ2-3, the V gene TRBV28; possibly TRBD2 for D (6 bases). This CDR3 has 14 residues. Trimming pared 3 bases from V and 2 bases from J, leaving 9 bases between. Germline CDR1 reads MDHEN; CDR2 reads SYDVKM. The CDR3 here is CASSFSGNTDTQYF. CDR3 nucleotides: TGTGCCAGCAGTTTTAGCGGAAACACAGATACGCAGTATTTT.

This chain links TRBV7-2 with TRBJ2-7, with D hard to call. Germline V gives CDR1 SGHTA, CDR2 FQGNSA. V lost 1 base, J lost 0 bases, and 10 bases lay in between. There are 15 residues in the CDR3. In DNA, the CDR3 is TGTGCCAGCAGCTTAGATCTCCGAAACTCCTACGAGCAGTACTTC. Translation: CASSLDLRNSYEQYF.

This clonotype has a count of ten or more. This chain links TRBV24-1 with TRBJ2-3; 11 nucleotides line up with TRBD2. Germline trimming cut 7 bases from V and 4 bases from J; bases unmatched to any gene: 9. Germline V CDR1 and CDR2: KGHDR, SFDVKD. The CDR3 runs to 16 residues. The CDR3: CATSSSLAGVPDTQYF. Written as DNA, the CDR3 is TGTGCCACCAGCAGCTCACTAGCGGGAGTGCCAGATACGCAGTATTTT.

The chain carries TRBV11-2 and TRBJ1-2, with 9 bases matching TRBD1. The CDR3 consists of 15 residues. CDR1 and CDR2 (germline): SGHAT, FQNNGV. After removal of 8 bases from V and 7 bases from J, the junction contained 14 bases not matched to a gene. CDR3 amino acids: CASQRGTGFEGGYTF. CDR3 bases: TGTGCCAGCCAAAGGGGGACAGGGTTTGAAGGTGGCTACACCTTC. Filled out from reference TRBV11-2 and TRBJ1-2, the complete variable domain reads EAGVAQSPRYKIIEKRQSVAFWCNPISGHATLYWYQQILGQGPKLLIQFQNNGVVDDSQLPKDRFSAERLKGVDSTLKIQPAKLEDSAVYLCASQRGTGFEGGYTFGSGTRLTVV.

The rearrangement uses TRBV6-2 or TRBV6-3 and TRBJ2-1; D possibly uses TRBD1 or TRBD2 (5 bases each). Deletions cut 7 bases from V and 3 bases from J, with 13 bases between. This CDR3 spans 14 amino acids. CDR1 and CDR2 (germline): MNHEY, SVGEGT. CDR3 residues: CASNGGRDYNEQFF. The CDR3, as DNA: TGTGCCAGCAATGGAGGCAGGGACTACAATGAGCAGTTCTTC.

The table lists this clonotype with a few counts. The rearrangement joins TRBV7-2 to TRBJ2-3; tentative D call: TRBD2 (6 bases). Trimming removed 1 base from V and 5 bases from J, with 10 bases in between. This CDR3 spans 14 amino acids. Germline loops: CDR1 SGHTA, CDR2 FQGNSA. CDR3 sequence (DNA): TGTGCCAGCAGCTTAGGGGGACTTCTAGATACGCAGTATTTT. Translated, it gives CASSLGGLLDTQYF.